This entry lists 15 T cell receptor beta chains sequenced from one sample in a study of blood T cell repertoires in COVID-19. The repertoire was sequenced with immunoSEQ multiplex PCR; TCRdb's copy has only in-frame clones and lacks some. The data hold around 280,000 clones, with approximately 83% observed a single time. The sequenced material came from peripheral blood. Source of these receptors: a woman aged 25 to 39 who had recovered from COVID-19.

This clone was found a few times. CDR3 region: CASSQGLAGGLTGELFF. The CDR3 bases are TGTGCCAGCAGCCAAGGCTTAGCGGGGGGGCTCACCGGGGAGCTGTTTTTT. The V gene is TRBV4-2, the J gene TRBJ2-2; the match to TRBD2 covers 11 bases. J was trimmed by 4 bases and V by 1 base; bases with no gene match: 5. CDR3 length equals 17 residues. CDR1 and CDR2 (germline): LGHNA, YNFKEQ.

The gene calls are TRBV4-1 and TRBJ2-7, with 9 bases matching TRBD1. V lost 4 bases to trimming and J lost 7 bases; unmatched junction nucleotides: 8. In germline, CDR1 is MGHRA, CDR2 YSYEKL. There are 14 residues in the CDR3. Here the CDR3 reads CASSLSGTGREQYF. CDR3 bases: TGCGCCAGCAGCCTTTCCGGGACAGGGCGAGAGCAGTACTTC.

The chain is built from TRBV19 and TRBJ1-5; 8 bases align to TRBD1. V dropped 7 bases and J dropped 4; count of bases not matched to a gene: 6. Germline V gene lookup returns CDR1 LNHDA and CDR2 SQIVND (reference sequence). The CDR3 is 14 amino acids. The CDR3 coding sequence is TGTGCCAGTAAGGACAGGGTAGGAAATCAGCCCCAGCATTTT. This translates into CASKDRVGNQPQHF.

V usage is TRBV4-3 and J usage is TRBJ1-4; no clear D. Trimming shortened V by 0 bases and J by 6 bases, and 8 bases separated the two germline ends. The CDR3 is 14 amino acids. CDR1 and CDR2 (germline): LGHNA, YSLEER. Here the CDR3 reads CASSQDTRDEKLFF. For the CDR3, the DNA is TGCGCCAGCAGCCAAGATACGAGGGATGAAAAACTGTTTTTT.

The genes are TRBV5-1 and TRBJ2-7, with 9 bases aligning to TRBD1. V lost 4 bases and J lost 2; bases outside the gene matches: 10. CDR1 and CDR2 (germline): SGHRS, YFSETQ. This CDR3 region has 16 residues. The CDR3 loop is CASSPTGGIPAYEQYF. Written as DNA, the CDR3 is TGCGCCAGCAGCCCAACAGGGGGCATCCCCGCCTACGAGCAGTACTTC.

This clone is a singleton in its sample. CDR3 DNA: TGCTCTAGCGGAAGCACAGATACGCAGTATTTT. Protein: CSSGSTDTQYF. The chain recombines TRBV20-1 with TRBJ2-3; 7 bases are shared with TRBD2. The CDR3 is 11 amino acids. Germline CDR1 and CDR2: DFQATT and SNEGSKA (reference sequence).

The V and J genes are TRBV12-3 or TRBV12-4 and TRBJ2-2, with D unclear. This CDR3 has 12 residues. V was cut by 6 bases and J by 5 bases, with 7 bases left in between. As DNA, the CDR3 is TGTGCCAGCAGCGTACAGACCGGGGAGCTGTTTTTT. Its protein product is CASSVQTGELFF.

This chain joins TRBV3-1 (or the pseudogene TRBV3-2) and TRBJ1-3; TRBD1 is a possible D gene (6 bases). Germline V gene lookup returns CDR1 LGHDT and CDR2 YNNKEL (reference sequence). The CDR3 spans 18 residues. Deletions cut 4 bases from V and 0 bases from J, with 19 bases between. The CDR3 is CASSRSLGAAASGNTIYF. Written as DNA, the CDR3 is TGTGCCAGCAGCCGGTCGTTGGGGGCGGCCGCCTCTGGAAACACCATATATTTT.

The chain uses TRBV3-1 (or the pseudogene TRBV3-2) and TRBJ1-5; 7 bases align to TRBD1. The CDR3 has 14 residues. CDR1 is LGHDT and CDR2 is YNNKEL in the germline V gene (reference sequence). V was clipped by 2 bases and J by 4 bases; unmatched bases: 2. CDR3 sequence (DNA): TGTGCCAGCAGCCAAAGACAGGGAAATCAGCCCCAGCATTTT. Protein product: CASSQRQGNQPQHF.

V and J are TRBV28 and TRBJ2-1, with 9 bases fitting TRBD1. Germline V gene lookup returns CDR1 MDHEN and CDR2 SYDVKM. V lost 5 bases, J lost 5 bases, and 4 bases stayed unmatched. CDR3 length: 14 amino acids. CDR3 DNA: TGTGCCAGCAGTGGGACAGGGAATAACAATGAGCAGTTCTTC. It specifies CASSGTGNNNEQFF.

The chain is built from TRBV6-6 and TRBJ2-5, with 8 bases aligning to TRBD2. V was clipped by 4 bases and J by 4 bases; unmatched bases: 8. The CDR3 covers 15 residues. Germline V gives CDR1 MNHNY, CDR2 SVGAGI (reference sequence). CDR3 coding DNA: TGTGCCAGCAGTTTTAGCGGGAAAGATGGAGAGACCCAGTACTTC. Translated: CASSFSGKDGETQYF.

The CDR3 sequence: CASSLTRSKMFLNSYEQYF. CDR3 sequence (DNA): TGTGCCAGCAGCCTGACTCGATCTAAAATGTTTCTAAACTCCTACGAGCAGTACTTC. J is TRBJ2-7 and V is TRBV5-6; D remains unclear. Trimming pared 4 bases from V and 0 bases from J, leaving 26 bases between. CDR3 length: 19 amino acids. Germline CDR1 reads SGHDT; CDR2 reads YYEEEE.

The chain couples TRBV29-1 to TRBJ1-1; weak D call: TRBD1 (5 bases). This CDR3 is 13 amino acids long. Germline values: CDR1 SQVTM, CDR2 ANQGSEA. Deletions cut 4 bases from V and 3 bases from J, with 12 bases between. The CDR3 region has the DNA TGCAGCGTTGGCGGGGCGGGAGACACTGAAGCTTTCTTT. It codes for CSVGGAGDTEAFF.

The CDR3 coding sequence is TGTGCCAGCACCATGGGACTAGCGGGAGGGCCGGGCACCGGGGAGCTGTTTTTT. It is translated as CASTMGLAGGPGTGELFF. The chain recombines TRBV27 with TRBJ2-2; TRBD2 matches at 16 bases. The junction had 9 bases not matched to a gene; V was cut back by 7 bases and J by 4 bases. This CDR3 comprises 18 residues. From germline, CDR1 is MNHEY and CDR2 SMNVEV (reference sequence).

The sample holds a few counts of this clone. The chain joins TRBV6-6 to TRBJ2-5; unclear D gene. With 7 bases removed from V and 5 bases from J, the gap between germline ends came to 17 bases. Germline V gene sequence: CDR1 MNHNY, CDR2 SVGAGI (reference sequence). This CDR3 region has 14 residues. The CDR3 DNA is TGTGCCAGCACCCTCCGTGGCCCCGGGGAGACCCAGTACTTC. This gives the protein CASTLRGPGETQYF.